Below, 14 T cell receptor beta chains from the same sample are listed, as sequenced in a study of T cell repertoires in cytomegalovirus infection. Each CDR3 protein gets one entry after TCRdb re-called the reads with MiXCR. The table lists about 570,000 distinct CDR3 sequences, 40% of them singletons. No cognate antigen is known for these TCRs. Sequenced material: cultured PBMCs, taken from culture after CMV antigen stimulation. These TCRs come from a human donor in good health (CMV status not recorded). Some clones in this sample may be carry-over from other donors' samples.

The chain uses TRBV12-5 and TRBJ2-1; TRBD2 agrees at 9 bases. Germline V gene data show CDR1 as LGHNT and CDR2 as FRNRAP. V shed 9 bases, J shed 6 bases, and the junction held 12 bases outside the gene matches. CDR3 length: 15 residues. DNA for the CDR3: TGTGCTAGCCTACCCGGGACTAGCCCTCTCAATGAGCAGTTCTTC. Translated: CASLPGTSPLNEQFF. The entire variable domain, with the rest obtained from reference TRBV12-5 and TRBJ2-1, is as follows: DARVTQTPRHKVTEMGQEVTMRCQPILGHNTVFWYRQTMMQGLELLAYFRNRAPLDDSGMPKDRFSAEMPDATLATLKIQPSEPRDSAVYFCASLPGTSPLNEQFFGPGTRLTVL.

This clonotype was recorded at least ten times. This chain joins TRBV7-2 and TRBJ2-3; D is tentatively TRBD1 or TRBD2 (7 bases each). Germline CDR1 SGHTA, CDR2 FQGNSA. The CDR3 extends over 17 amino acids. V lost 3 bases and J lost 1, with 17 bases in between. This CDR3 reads CASSFRGGGGGTDTQYF. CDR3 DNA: TGTGCCAGCAGCTTCCGCGGGGGAGGGGGCGGCACAGATACGCAGTATTTT.

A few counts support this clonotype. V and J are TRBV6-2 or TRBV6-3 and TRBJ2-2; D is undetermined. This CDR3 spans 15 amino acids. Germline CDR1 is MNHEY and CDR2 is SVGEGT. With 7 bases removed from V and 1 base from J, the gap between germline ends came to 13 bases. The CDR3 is CASNPMRLNTGELFF. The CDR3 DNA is TGTGCCAGCAACCCCATGCGGCTGAACACCGGGGAGCTGTTTTTT.

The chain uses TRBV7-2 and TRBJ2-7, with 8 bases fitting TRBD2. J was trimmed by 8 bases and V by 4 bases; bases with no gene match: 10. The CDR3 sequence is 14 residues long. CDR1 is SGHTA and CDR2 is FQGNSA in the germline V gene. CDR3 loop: CASSSPGGTYKQYF. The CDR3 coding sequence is TGTGCCAGCAGCTCCCCGGGGGGGACTTACAAGCAGTACTTC. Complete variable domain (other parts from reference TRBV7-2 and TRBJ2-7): GAGVSQSPSNKVTEKGKDVELRCDPISGHTALYWYRQSLGQGLEFLIYFQGNSAPDKSGLPSDRFSAERTGGSVSTLTIQRTQQEDSAVYLCASSSPGGTYKQYFGPGTRLTVT.

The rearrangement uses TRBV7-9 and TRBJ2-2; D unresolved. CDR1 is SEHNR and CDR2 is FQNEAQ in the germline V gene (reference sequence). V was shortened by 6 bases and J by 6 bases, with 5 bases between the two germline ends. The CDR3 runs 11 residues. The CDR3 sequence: CASRQAGELFF. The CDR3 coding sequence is TGTGCCAGCAGGCAAGCCGGGGAGCTGTTTTTT.

The CDR3 nucleotides read TGTGCCACCAGCAGAGGTGGGGACGGGGAGACCCAGTACTTC. Its protein product is CATSRGGDGETQYF. The chain combines TRBV15 with TRBJ2-5, with D possibly being TRBD1 or TRBD2 (5 bases each). V lost 1 base and J 5 bases, leaving 11 bases between the germline ends. The CDR3 spans 14 residues. In germline, CDR1 is LNHNV, CDR2 YYDKDF (reference sequence).

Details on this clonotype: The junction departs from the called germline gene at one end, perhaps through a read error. The CDR3: CASSSDANSGNNIYF. DNA of the CDR3: TGTGCCAGCAGCTCGGACGCGAACTCTGGAAACAACATATATTTT. The rearrangement uses TRBV7-2 and TRBJ1-3; D gene unclear. The CDR3 is made up of 15 amino acids. The V gene's germline CDR1 is SGHTA and CDR2 FQGNSA.

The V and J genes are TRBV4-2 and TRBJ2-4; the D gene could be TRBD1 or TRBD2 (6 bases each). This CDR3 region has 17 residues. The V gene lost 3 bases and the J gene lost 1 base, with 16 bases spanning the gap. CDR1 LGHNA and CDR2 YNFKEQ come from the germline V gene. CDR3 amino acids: CASSQAVGGGAKNIQYF. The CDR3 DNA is TGTGCCAGCAGCCAGGCAGTTGGAGGGGGGGCCAAAAACATTCAGTACTTC.

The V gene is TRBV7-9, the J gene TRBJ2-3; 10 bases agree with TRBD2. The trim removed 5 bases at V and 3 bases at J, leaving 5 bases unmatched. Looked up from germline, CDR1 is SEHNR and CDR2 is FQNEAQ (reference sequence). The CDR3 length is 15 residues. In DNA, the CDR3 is TGTGCCAGCAGCCCAAGCGGGAGGGTGACAGATACGCAGTATTTT. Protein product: CASSPSGRVTDTQYF.

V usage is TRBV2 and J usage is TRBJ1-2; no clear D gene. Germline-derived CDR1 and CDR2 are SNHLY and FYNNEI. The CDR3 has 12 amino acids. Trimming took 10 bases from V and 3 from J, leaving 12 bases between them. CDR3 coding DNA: TGTGCCACGAACGTGGGAGACTATGGCTACACCTTC. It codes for CATNVGDYGYTF.

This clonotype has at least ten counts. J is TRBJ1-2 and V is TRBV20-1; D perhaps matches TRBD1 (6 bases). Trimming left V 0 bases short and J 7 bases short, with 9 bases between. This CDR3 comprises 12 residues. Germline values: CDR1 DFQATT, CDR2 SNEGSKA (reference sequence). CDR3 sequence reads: CSARDPRGGYTF. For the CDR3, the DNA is TGCAGTGCTAGAGACCCCAGGGGTGGCTACACCTTC.

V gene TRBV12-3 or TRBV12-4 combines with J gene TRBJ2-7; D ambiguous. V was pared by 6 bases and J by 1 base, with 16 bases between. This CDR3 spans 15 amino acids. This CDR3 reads CASSQMGGRSYEQYF. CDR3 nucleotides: TGTGCCAGCAGCCAGATGGGCGGTAGATCCTACGAGCAGTACTTC.

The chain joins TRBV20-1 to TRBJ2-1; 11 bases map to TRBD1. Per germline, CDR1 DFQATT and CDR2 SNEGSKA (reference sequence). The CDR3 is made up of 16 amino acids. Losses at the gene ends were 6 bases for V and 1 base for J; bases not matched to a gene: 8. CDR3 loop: CSARRTGGMSYNEQFF. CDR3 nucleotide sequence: TGCAGTGCAAGGAGGACAGGGGGCATGTCCTACAATGAGCAGTTCTTC.

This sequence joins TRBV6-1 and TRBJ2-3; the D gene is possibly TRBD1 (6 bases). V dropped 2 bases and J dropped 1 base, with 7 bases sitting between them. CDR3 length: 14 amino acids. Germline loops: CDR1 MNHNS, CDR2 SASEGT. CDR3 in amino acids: CASSERQGTDTQYF. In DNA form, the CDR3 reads TGTGCCAGCAGTGAAAGACAGGGCACAGATACGCAGTATTTT.